These T cell receptor beta chains were read from a single sample in a study of control samples from healthy donors and cancer patients. Assay used: immunoSEQ multiplex PCR; TCRdb lists only in-frame clones, some missing. The table lists tens of thousands of clones, 70% to 90% of them singletons. Sequencing was carried out using blood. The source is a man between 35 and 55 years old in good health. CDR3s include the opening cysteine and the closing phenylalanine or tryptophan. Fields, in order: CDR3 DNA, CDR3 protein, J gene, V gene, D gene, clone size. The D gene is left open where the match is weak. Expanded clones are given a class, and other clones once, few, many or no size at all.

TGCGCCAGCAGCTTGGCAACTAGCGGGAGTCCCCGCACCTCCTACGAGCAGTACTTC CASSLATSGSPRTSYEQYF TRBJ2-7 TRBV5-1 TRBD2 .
TGTGCCAGCAGCTTAGGAGGGTCTGGAAACACCATATATTTT CASSLGGSGNTIYF TRBJ1-3 TRBV11-2 . .
TGTGCCAGCAGCTTGGACAGGGGGAGCAATCAGCCCCAGCATTTT CASSLDRGSNQPQHF TRBJ1-5 TRBV7-3 TRBD1 .
TGCGCCAGCAGCTCAGATCGGGGGTACACCGGGGAGCTGTTTTTT CASSSDRGYTGELFF TRBJ2-2 TRBV4-3 . .
TGCGCCAGCAGCTTGGCCGGCCCCACTTATAATTCACCCCTCCACTTT CASSLAGPTYNSPLHF TRBJ1-6 TRBV5-1 . once
TGTGCCAGCAGCTTCTCTTCGGCGAAAGAGACCCAGTACTTC CASSFSSAKETQYF TRBJ2-5 TRBV7-6 . .
TGTGCCAGCAGTTTAGTGGGAGGGTACGAGCAGTACTTC CASSLVGGYEQYF TRBJ2-7 TRBV27 TRBD2 .
TGCGCCAGCAGTTACGGACAGGGGGCGCCGAACACTGAAGCTTTCTTT CASSYGQGAPNTEAFF TRBJ1-1 TRBV6-5 TRBD1 .
TGTGCCAGCAGTTATATAAGGGGGTCTAATGAAAAACTGTTTTTT CASSYIRGSNEKLFF TRBJ1-4 TRBV6-6 . .
TGTGCCAGCAGCTTACTAGCGGGAGGGCGTTCCTACGAGCAGTACTTC CASSLLAGGRSYEQYF TRBJ2-7 TRBV11-2 TRBD2 .
TGTGCCAGTACCAGTTGGACCGAGTATGGCTACACCTTC CASTSWTEYGYTF TRBJ1-2 TRBV19 . .
TGTGCCAGCAGCCCGCGGAGTAGTCCCATCAATGAGCAGTTCTTC CASSPRSSPINEQFF TRBJ2-1 TRBV11-2 . .
TGTGCCAGCATAGACTGGTCCAGCACAGATACGCAGTATTTT CASIDWSSTDTQYF TRBJ2-3 TRBV11-2 . .
TGTGCCTGGGGAGAAAAGGGACTTCACGAGCAGTACTTC CAWGEKGLHEQYF TRBJ2-7 TRBV30 . .
TGTGCCAGCTCACGACAGGGGACGGACTACACTGAAGCTTTCTTT CASSRQGTDYTEAFF TRBJ1-1 TRBV18 TRBD1 .
TGTGCCAGTAGTAGCGGGAGAAAAAACATTCAGTACTTC CASSSGRKNIQYF TRBJ2-4 TRBV19 TRBD2 .
TGTGCCAGCAGCTTGAGCACAGATACGCAGTATTTT CASSLSTDTQYF TRBJ2-3 TRBV11-2 . once
TGTGCCTGGAGTCCTGGGTTACAGAACACTGAAGCTTTCTTT CAWSPGLQNTEAFF TRBJ1-1 TRBV30 . .
TGTGCCAGCAGCTTAAACGGTCCCACAGATACGCAGTATTTT CASSLNGPTDTQYF TRBJ2-3 TRBV5-4 . .
TGCGCCAGCAGCCAAAGAGGGGACAGGGAGGAAGCTTTCTTT CASSQRGDREEAFF TRBJ1-1 TRBV4-1 TRBD1 once
TGTGCCAGCAGCGTAGGCTTAGAGTTGAACACTGAAGCTTTCTTT CASSVGLELNTEAFF TRBJ1-1 TRBV9 . .
TGTGCCAGCAGTTTGAGGCAAGAGACCCAGTACTTC CASSLRQETQYF TRBJ2-5 TRBV28 . .
TGTGCCAGCAGTGAAAATACAGGGTTCGGAAACACCATATATTTT CASSENTGFGNTIYF TRBJ1-3 TRBV6-1 . .
TGTGCCAGCAGTTTAGAGGAGACAAGCCTCCACTTT CASSLEETSLHF TRBJ1-6 TRBV28 . once
TGTGCCAGCAGCACACAAGCGAACACCGGGGAGCTGTTTTTT CASSTQANTGELFF TRBJ2-2 TRBV7-2 . .
TGCGCCAGCAGCCGAGCCGGGACAGGGGACCTGAACGAGCAGTACTTC CASSRAGTGDLNEQYF TRBJ2-7 TRBV5-1 TRBD1 .
TGCAGCGTTGAAGACACCTCCCAGCCAGTAGATACGCAGTATTTT CSVEDTSQPVDTQYF TRBJ2-3 TRBV29-1 . .
TGTGCCAGCAGCTTACGACGGGGCTTCGAGTTCTTC CASSLRRGFEFF TRBJ2-1 TRBV7-9 . .
TGTGCCAGCAGCTCGCGACAGGGGACAGAGACCCAGTACTTC CASSSRQGTETQYF TRBJ2-5 TRBV7-3 TRBD1 .
TGTGCCTCTCAATTTGCGGCAGGCTATAATTCACCCCTCCACTTT CASQFAAGYNSPLHF TRBJ1-6 TRBV19 . .
TGTGCCAGCAGTTGGACGCTTCAAGATACGCAGTATTTT CASSWTLQDTQYF TRBJ2-3 TRBV12-3/TRBV12-4 . once
TGCGCCAGCAGCCAAGATTGGGGGTCCGAGACCCAGTACTTC CASSQDWGSETQYF TRBJ2-5 TRBV4-3 . .
TGTGCCAGCAGCTCAGGGCCACGCACTGAAGCTTTCTTT CASSSGPRTEAFF TRBJ1-1 TRBV9 . .
TGTGCCAGCAGTTACAGACAGGACTTGGACACTGAAGCTTTCTTT CASSYRQDLDTEAFF TRBJ1-1 TRBV6-2/TRBV6-3 . .
TGCGCCAGCAGCTTGGGTGGAACTAATGAAAAACTGTTTTTT CASSLGGTNEKLFF TRBJ1-4 TRBV5-1 . few
TGTGCCAGCAGCTTAGCTTCGACAGGCACTGAAGCTTTCTTT CASSLASTGTEAFF TRBJ1-1 TRBV7-9 . .
TGTGCCACCAGCCCTAGCTACAATGAGCAGTTCTTC CATSPSYNEQFF TRBJ2-1 TRBV15 . .
TGTGCCAGCAGCTTATACGGAAAAGAGACCCAGTACTTC CASSLYGKETQYF TRBJ2-5 TRBV11-3 . .
TGTGCCAGCAGTTACTCCGGGAATTCACCCCTCCACTTT CASSYSGNSPLHF TRBJ1-6 TRBV6-6 . .
TGTGCCAGTAGTATGATGTTAGCGGGAGTTGAGCAGTTCTTC CASSMMLAGVEQFF TRBJ2-1 TRBV19 TRBD2 few
TGTGCCAGCAGTTTAACAGGGATAGTTTCACCCCTCCACTTT CASSLTGIVSPLHF TRBJ1-6 TRBV27 . .
TGTGCCATCAGTGAGTCTTCAGGGTCTGGGGCCAACGTCCTGACTTTC CAISESSGSGANVLTF TRBJ2-6 TRBV10-3 . .
TGCAGCGTAGCGACAGGGGTTAACACCGGGGAGCTGTTTTTT CSVATGVNTGELFF TRBJ2-2 TRBV29-1 TRBD1 .
TGTGCCAGCAACTTCCTTTTAGGACAGGGGACCCAGTACTTC CASNFLLGQGTQYF TRBJ2-5 TRBV7-9 TRBD1 .
TGTGCCAGCACTTTGCGGACTGAAGCTTTCTTT CASTLRTEAFF TRBJ1-1 TRBV28 . .
TGTGCCAGCAGCCAAACGGCGGGACTAGCGGGCTACGAGCAGTACTTC CASSQTAGLAGYEQYF TRBJ2-7 TRBV28 TRBD2 .